The present T cell receptor (beta chain) was sequenced within a study of CD8+ T cells in alopecia areata. In the study overall: It was approximately 7-11-week-old female C3H/HeJ mice that received skin from approximately 6-13-month-old C3H/HeJ graft donors with spontaneous alopecia.

Reverse transcribed after extraction, RNA yielded cDNA as the sequencing template. Here immunoSEQ multiplex PCR was the method, and the copy in TCRdb shows in-frame clones only, minus some. This sample comprises 290,000 or so clones, none seen once only. On this clone itself: Its antigen is unidentified. Genes and germline come from the mouse. From the germline J gene comes the end of the CDR3, since the read stops 4 residues before it.

Study-wide points: Scalp sample sequencing also detects resident alphabeta T cells of normal skin. Compared with mice, patients displayed less clear TCR sharing, possibly for HLA-related reasons. Normal scalp showed lower clonality than lesional scalp, especially alopecia totalis/universalis.

The ends lost 4 bases at V and 2 bases at J; junction bases unmatched: 1. Germline V CDR1 and CDR2: LGHDT, YNNKQL (reference sequence). CDR3 length: 13 amino acids. Sorting used CD4, CD8alpha, NKG2D, NKG2ACE and other markers on pooled cutaneous lymph node cells. The rearrangement links TRBV4 to TRBJ1-2, with 7 bases fitting TRBD1. The TCR comes from a C3H/HeJ mouse with alopecia areata. This mouse strain has H2-k as its MHC haplotype. The sequenced sample consisted of CD4+ T cells sorted from a lymph node. The CDR3 DNA, read in part, is TGTGCCAGCAGCTCGACAGGGAACTCC. As protein: CASSSTGNS. In full, the CDR3 is CASSSTGNSDYTF.